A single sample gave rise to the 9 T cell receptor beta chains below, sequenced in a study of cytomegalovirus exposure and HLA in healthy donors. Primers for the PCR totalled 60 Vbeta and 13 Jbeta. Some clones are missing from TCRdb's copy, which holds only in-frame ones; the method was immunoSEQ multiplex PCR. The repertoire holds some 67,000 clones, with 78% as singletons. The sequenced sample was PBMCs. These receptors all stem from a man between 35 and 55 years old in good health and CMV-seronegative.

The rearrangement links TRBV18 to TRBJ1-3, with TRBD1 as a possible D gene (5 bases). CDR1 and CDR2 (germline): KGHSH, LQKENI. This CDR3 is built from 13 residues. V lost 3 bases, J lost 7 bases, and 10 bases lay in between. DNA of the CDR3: TGTGCCAGCTCACCGCGGGGGAGCAACACCATATATTTT. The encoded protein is CASSPRGSNTIYF.

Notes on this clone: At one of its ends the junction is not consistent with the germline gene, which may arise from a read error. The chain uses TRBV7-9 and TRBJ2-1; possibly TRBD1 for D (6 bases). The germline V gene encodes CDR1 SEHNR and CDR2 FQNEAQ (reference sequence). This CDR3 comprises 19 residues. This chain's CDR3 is CSSSLSSSVGRGTYNEQFF. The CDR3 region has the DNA TGTTCCAGCAGCTTAAGTTCGTCAGTAGGCAGGGGAACATACAATGAGCAGTTCTTC.

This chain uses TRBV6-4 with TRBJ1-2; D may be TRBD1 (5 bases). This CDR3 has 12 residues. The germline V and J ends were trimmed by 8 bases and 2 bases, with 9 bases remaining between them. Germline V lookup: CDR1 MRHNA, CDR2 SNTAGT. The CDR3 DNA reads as TGTGCCAGCGGGACTGAGAACTATGGCTACACCTTC. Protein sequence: CASGTENYGYTF.

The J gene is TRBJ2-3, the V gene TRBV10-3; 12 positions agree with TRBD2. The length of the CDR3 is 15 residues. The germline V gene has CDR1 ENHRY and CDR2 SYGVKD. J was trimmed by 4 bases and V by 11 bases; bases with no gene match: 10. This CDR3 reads CAVATSGGSADTQYF. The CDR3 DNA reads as TGTGCCGTAGCGACTAGCGGGGGCTCTGCAGATACGCAGTATTTT.

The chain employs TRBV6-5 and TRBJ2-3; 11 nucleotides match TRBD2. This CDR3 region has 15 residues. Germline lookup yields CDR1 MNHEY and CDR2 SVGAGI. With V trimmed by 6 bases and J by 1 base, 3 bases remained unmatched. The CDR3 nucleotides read TGTGCCAGCAGGCAACTAGCGGGAGGCACAGATACGCAGTATTTT. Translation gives CASRQLAGGTDTQYF.

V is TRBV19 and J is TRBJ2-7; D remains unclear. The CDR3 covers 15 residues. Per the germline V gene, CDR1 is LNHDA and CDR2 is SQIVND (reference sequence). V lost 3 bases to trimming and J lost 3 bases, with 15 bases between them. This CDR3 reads CASSMEMVRYYEQYF. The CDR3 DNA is TGTGCCAGTAGTATGGAGATGGTTAGATACTACGAGCAGTACTTC. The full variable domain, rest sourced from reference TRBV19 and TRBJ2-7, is DGGITQSPKYLFRKEGQNVTLSCEQNLNHDAMYWYRQDPGQGLRLIYYSQIVNDFQKGDIAEGYSVSREKKESFPLTVTSAQKNPTAFYLCASSMEMVRYYEQYFGPGTRLTVT.

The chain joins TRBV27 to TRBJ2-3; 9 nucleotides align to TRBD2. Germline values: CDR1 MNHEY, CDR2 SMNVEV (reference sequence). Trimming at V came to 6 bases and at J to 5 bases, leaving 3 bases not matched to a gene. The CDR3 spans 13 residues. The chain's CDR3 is CASSRGGGDTQYF. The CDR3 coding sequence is TGTGCCAGCAGCCGCGGGGGGGGAGATACGCAGTATTTT.

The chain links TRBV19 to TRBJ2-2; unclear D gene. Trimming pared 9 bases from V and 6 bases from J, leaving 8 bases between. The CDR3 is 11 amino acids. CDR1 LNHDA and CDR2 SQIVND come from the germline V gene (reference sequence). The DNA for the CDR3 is TGTGCCAGCCAGTCGCCCGGGGAGCTGTTTTTT. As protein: CASQSPGELFF. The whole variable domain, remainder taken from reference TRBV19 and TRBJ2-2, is DGGITQSPKYLFRKEGQNVTLSCEQNLNHDAMYWYRQDPGQGLRLIYYSQIVNDFQKGDIAEGYSVSREKKESFPLTVTSAQKNPTAFYLCASQSPGELFFGEGSRLTVL.

The CDR3 loop reads CASSTDGTNYGYTF. The CDR3 coding sequence is TGTGCCAGCAGCACGGACGGGACTAACTATGGCTACACCTTC. This chain connects TRBV6-6 to TRBJ1-2; D gene uncertain. This CDR3 is built from 14 residues. The V end lost 6 bases, the J end lost 0 bases, and 11 bases lay between the germline ends. The germline V gene has CDR1 MNHNY and CDR2 SVGAGI (reference sequence).